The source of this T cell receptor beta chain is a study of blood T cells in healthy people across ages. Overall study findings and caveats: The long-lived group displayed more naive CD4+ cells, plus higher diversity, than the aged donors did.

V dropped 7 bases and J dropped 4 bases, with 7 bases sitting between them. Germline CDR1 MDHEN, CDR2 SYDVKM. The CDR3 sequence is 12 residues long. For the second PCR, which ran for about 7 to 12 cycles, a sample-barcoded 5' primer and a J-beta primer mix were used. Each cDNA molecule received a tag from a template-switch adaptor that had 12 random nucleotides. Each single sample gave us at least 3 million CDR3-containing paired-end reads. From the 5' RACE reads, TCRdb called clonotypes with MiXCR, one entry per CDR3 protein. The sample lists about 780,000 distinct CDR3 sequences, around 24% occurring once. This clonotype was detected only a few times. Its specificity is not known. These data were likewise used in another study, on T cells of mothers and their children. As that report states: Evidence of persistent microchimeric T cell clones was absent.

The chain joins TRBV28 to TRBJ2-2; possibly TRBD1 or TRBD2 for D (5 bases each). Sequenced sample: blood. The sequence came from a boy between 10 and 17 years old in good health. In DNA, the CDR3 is TGTGCCAGCATGGGGGTCACCGGGGAGCTGTTTTTT. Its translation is CASMGVTGELFF.